The rows below give T cell receptor beta chains drawn from one sample of a study of cytomegalovirus exposure and HLA in healthy donors. Measured with immunoSEQ multiplex PCR; TCRdb has only the in-frame clones, and not every one. The sample records around 160,000 clones, 78% being singletons. The sample was PBMCs. The receptors originated from a male donor in good health and CMV-seronegative. CDR3s include the opening cysteine and the closing phenylalanine or tryptophan. A D gene is named only where the DNA matches it firmly. Some rows mark clone size as missing; the rest say once, few, many or name a class of expanded clone.

D gene: TRBD2; J gene: TRBJ2-3; clone size: -; V gene: TRBV5-4; CDR3 DNA: TGTGCCGGCGGGAGTTCCTTCTCGGATACGCAGTATTTT; CDR3 protein: CAGGSSFSDTQYF
D gene: TRBD1; J gene: TRBJ2-5; clone size: -; V gene: TRBV27; CDR3 DNA: TGTGCCAGCAGATCAGGGGGCGCCGGGGAGACCCAGTACTTC; CDR3 protein: CASRSGGAGETQYF
D gene: -; J gene: TRBJ1-2; clone size: few; V gene: TRBV7-2; CDR3 DNA: TGTGCCAGCAGCTCTTACTATGGCTACACCTTC; CDR3 protein: CASSSYYGYTF
D gene: -; J gene: TRBJ1-3; clone size: -; V gene: TRBV30; CDR3 DNA: TGTGCCTGGCAGGGAGGAGGAAACACCATATATTTT; CDR3 protein: CAWQGGGNTIYF
D gene: -; J gene: TRBJ1-2; clone size: -; V gene: TRBV7-2; CDR3 DNA: TGTGCCAGCAGCTTTGACCCCGGGGGGTATGGCTACACCTTC; CDR3 protein: CASSFDPGGYGYTF
D gene: TRBD1; J gene: TRBJ2-7; clone size: few; V gene: TRBV29-1; CDR3 DNA: TGCAGCGTTGAATCCGGGACAGGGGTATACGAGCAGTACTTC; CDR3 protein: CSVESGTGVYEQYF
D gene: TRBD2; J gene: TRBJ2-7; clone size: -; V gene: TRBV4-2; CDR3 DNA: TGTGCCAGCAGCCAATCTAGCGGGAGCTCCTACGAGCAGTACTTC; CDR3 protein: CASSQSSGSSYEQYF
D gene: -; J gene: TRBJ2-1; clone size: -; V gene: TRBV12-5; CDR3 DNA: TGTGCTAGTGGTTTGGGCGGAACCGCCAATGAGCAGTTCTTC; CDR3 protein: CASGLGGTANEQFF
D gene: -; J gene: TRBJ1-4; clone size: -; V gene: TRBV5-1; CDR3 DNA: TGCGCCAGCAGCTTGGCGGCTAATGAAAAACTGTTTTTT; CDR3 protein: CASSLAANEKLFF
D gene: -; J gene: TRBJ2-5; clone size: -; V gene: TRBV18; CDR3 DNA: TGTGCCAGCTCACACAACAGCGGCCAAGAGACCCAGTACTTC; CDR3 protein: CASSHNSGQETQYF
D gene: TRBD2; J gene: TRBJ2-7; clone size: -; V gene: TRBV5-4; CDR3 DNA: TGTGCCAGCAGCTTGGAAGGGAGCGGGAGAAACGAGCAGTACTTC; CDR3 protein: CASSLEGSGRNEQYF
D gene: -; J gene: TRBJ1-2; clone size: -; V gene: TRBV9; CDR3 DNA: TGTGCCAGCAGCGTAGGGAGTCGGGGCTACACCTTC; CDR3 protein: CASSVGSRGYTF
D gene: -; J gene: TRBJ2-7; clone size: -; V gene: TRBV9; CDR3 DNA: TGTGCCAGCAGCCCCACAGGAGACAACGAGCAGTACTTC; CDR3 protein: CASSPTGDNEQYF
D gene: -; J gene: TRBJ2-7; clone size: -; V gene: TRBV4-1; CDR3 DNA: TGCGCCAGCAGCCAAGTTGCAGGACAACACTCCTACGAGCAGTACTTC; CDR3 protein: CASSQVAGQHSYEQYF
D gene: -; J gene: TRBJ1-4; clone size: -; V gene: TRBV5-1; CDR3 DNA: TGCGCCAGCAGCTTCACCGGGACAAATCCCGTAGGGGAAAAACTGTTTTTT; CDR3 protein: CASSFTGTNPVGEKLFF
D gene: -; J gene: TRBJ1-5; clone size: -; V gene: TRBV7-2; CDR3 DNA: TGTGCCAGCAGCTTAGTAGGAGGGGGCAATCAGCCCCAGCATTTT; CDR3 protein: CASSLVGGGNQPQHF
D gene: TRBD1; J gene: TRBJ2-7; clone size: -; V gene: TRBV7-2; CDR3 DNA: TGTGCCAGCAGCACCTGGGACAGGGGGTACGAGCAGTACTTC; CDR3 protein: CASSTWDRGYEQYF
D gene: TRBD1; J gene: TRBJ1-2; clone size: -; V gene: TRBV4-1; CDR3 DNA: TGCGCCAGCAGCCAACCGATCGACAGGGATTATGGTGGCTACACCTTC; CDR3 protein: CASSQPIDRDYGGYTF
D gene: -; J gene: TRBJ1-6; clone size: -; V gene: TRBV10-3; CDR3 DNA: TGTGCCATCAGTGAGAAGGACAGTAGTTCACCCCTCCACTTT; CDR3 protein: CAISEKDSSSPLHF
D gene: TRBD1; J gene: TRBJ2-1; clone size: -; V gene: TRBV18; CDR3 DNA: TGTGCCAGCTCACCGTACGACAGGGAATTCTACAATGAGCAGTTCTTC; CDR3 protein: CASSPYDREFYNEQFF
D gene: TRBD2; J gene: TRBJ2-3; clone size: -; V gene: TRBV5-4; CDR3 DNA: TGTGCCAGCAGTTTCTACGGGGGGGCAGATACGCAGTATTTT; CDR3 protein: CASSFYGGADTQYF
D gene: -; J gene: TRBJ2-3; clone size: once; V gene: TRBV4-1; CDR3 DNA: TGCGCCAGCAGCCCGTTCGGAGATACGCAGTATTTT; CDR3 protein: CASSPFGDTQYF
D gene: -; J gene: TRBJ1-1; clone size: -; V gene: TRBV18; CDR3 DNA: TGTGCCAGCTTAACGGGCGGGGGGAACACTGAAGCTTTCTTT; CDR3 protein: CASLTGGGNTEAFF
D gene: TRBD2; J gene: TRBJ2-5; clone size: -; V gene: TRBV15; CDR3 DNA: TGTGCCACCAGCGGACTAGCGGGGACTGAGACCCAGTACTTC; CDR3 protein: CATSGLAGTETQYF
D gene: -; J gene: TRBJ2-3; clone size: few; V gene: TRBV18; CDR3 DNA: TGTGCCAGCTCAGACCAGGCTAGGGGAGATACGCAGTATTTT; CDR3 protein: CASSDQARGDTQYF
D gene: TRBD2; J gene: TRBJ2-5; clone size: few; V gene: TRBV7-2; CDR3 DNA: TGTGCCAGCAGCTTAGCGGTGACTAGCGGCCAAGAGACCCAGTACTTC; CDR3 protein: CASSLAVTSGQETQYF
D gene: -; J gene: TRBJ2-7; clone size: -; V gene: TRBV6-1; CDR3 DNA: TGTGCCAGCAGTGAACCACAAGCCTACGAGCAGTACTTC; CDR3 protein: CASSEPQAYEQYF
D gene: -; J gene: TRBJ2-3; clone size: -; V gene: TRBV9; CDR3 DNA: TGTGCCAGCAGCGTAACAGATTGGGCAGATACGCAGTATTTT; CDR3 protein: CASSVTDWADTQYF
D gene: -; J gene: TRBJ2-3; clone size: once; V gene: TRBV5-6; CDR3 DNA: TGTGCCAGCAGCTTCCGGACTTTTAGCACAGATACGCAGTATTTT; CDR3 protein: CASSFRTFSTDTQYF
D gene: -; J gene: TRBJ2-7; clone size: -; V gene: TRBV7-3; CDR3 DNA: TGTGCCAGCAGCTTATCCAGGGGTCCCTACGAGCAGTACTTC; CDR3 protein: CASSLSRGPYEQYF
D gene: -; J gene: TRBJ1-1; clone size: -; V gene: TRBV2; CDR3 DNA: TGTGCCAGCAGTGATCTTCTCAGGGGCACTGAAGCTTTCTTT; CDR3 protein: CASSDLLRGTEAFF
D gene: TRBD1; J gene: TRBJ1-4; clone size: once; V gene: TRBV6-5; CDR3 DNA: TGTGCCAGCAGTGGGACAGGGGGGAACGAAAAACTGTTTTTT; CDR3 protein: CASSGTGGNEKLFF
D gene: TRBD1; J gene: TRBJ1-1; clone size: -; V gene: TRBV27; CDR3 DNA: TGTGCCAGCAGTTTTCGGCCCGACCGGGACAGGGAGGTTTCGAGGCCTGAAGCTTTCTTT; CDR3 protein: CASSFRPDRDREVSRPEAFF
D gene: -; J gene: TRBJ2-5; clone size: -; V gene: TRBV27; CDR3 DNA: TGTGCCAGCAGTTTAGGTTACGGGGTAGAGACCCAGTACTTC; CDR3 protein: CASSLGYGVETQYF
D gene: -; J gene: TRBJ2-7; clone size: -; V gene: TRBV9; CDR3 DNA: TGTGCCAGCAGCCCCCGAGGAGCCTACGAGCAGTACTTC; CDR3 protein: CASSPRGAYEQYF
D gene: TRBD1; J gene: TRBJ2-7; clone size: -; V gene: TRBV5-1; CDR3 DNA: TGCGCCAGCAGCCCCGACAGGGGGCCCCAGGGGGAGCAGTACTTC; CDR3 protein: CASSPDRGPQGEQYF
D gene: -; J gene: TRBJ1-2; clone size: -; V gene: TRBV4-1; CDR3 DNA: TGCGCCAGCAGCCAAGACAGGGTCGGTGGCTACACCTTC; CDR3 protein: CASSQDRVGGYTF
D gene: -; J gene: TRBJ1-2; clone size: few; V gene: TRBV6-5; CDR3 DNA: TGTGCCAGCAGTAAGACGGGAGGAGATGGCTACACCTTC; CDR3 protein: CASSKTGGDGYTF
D gene: TRBD1; J gene: TRBJ2-1; clone size: -; V gene: TRBV28; CDR3 DNA: TGTGCCAGCAGGAAACAGGGACAGGGGACTAGTCGGGCCTACAATGAGCAGTTCTTC; CDR3 protein: CASRKQGQGTSRAYNEQFF
D gene: -; J gene: TRBJ2-7; clone size: few; V gene: TRBV18; CDR3 DNA: TGTGCCAGCTCCCAGACAGACCCGGGCGAGCAGTACTTC; CDR3 protein: CASSQTDPGEQYF
D gene: -; J gene: TRBJ1-3; clone size: -; V gene: TRBV2; CDR3 DNA: TGTGCCAGCAGTCTCGCTTGGGGGGGCTCCTCTGGAAACACCATATATTTT; CDR3 protein: CASSLAWGGSSGNTIYF
D gene: TRBD1; J gene: TRBJ2-7; clone size: -; V gene: TRBV29-1; CDR3 DNA: TGCAGCGTTGGGCCGAGACAGGGTTCCTACGAGCAGTACTTC; CDR3 protein: CSVGPRQGSYEQYF
D gene: -; J gene: TRBJ1-1; clone size: -; V gene: TRBV6-5; CDR3 DNA: TGTGCCAGCAGTCGGAACAGGTACTTGAACACTGAAGCTTTCTTT; CDR3 protein: CASSRNRYLNTEAFF
D gene: -; J gene: TRBJ2-1; clone size: -; V gene: TRBV6-6; CDR3 DNA: TGTGCCAGCAGCCTCCAGGGTCCCTACAATGAGCAGTTCTTC; CDR3 protein: CASSLQGPYNEQFF
D gene: TRBD1; J gene: TRBJ1-1; clone size: -; V gene: TRBV7-3; CDR3 DNA: TGTGCCAGCAGCCCCAGGGGGCAGGCTGAAGCTTTCTTT; CDR3 protein: CASSPRGQAEAFF
D gene: TRBD2; J gene: TRBJ2-7; clone size: -; V gene: TRBV10-3; CDR3 DNA: TGTGCCATCAGTGATCGCGGGAGCCACGAGCAGTACTTC; CDR3 protein: CAISDRGSHEQYF
D gene: TRBD2; J gene: TRBJ2-2; clone size: -; V gene: TRBV4-1; CDR3 DNA: TGCGCCAGCAGCCAAGGCAGCCTAGCGGGGGGAACCGGGGAGCTGTTTTTT; CDR3 protein: CASSQGSLAGGTGELFF
D gene: -; J gene: TRBJ2-1; clone size: few; V gene: TRBV7-2; CDR3 DNA: TGTGCCAGCAGCTTTTATCGTGATGAGCAGTTCTTC; CDR3 protein: CASSFYRDEQFF
D gene: TRBD2; J gene: TRBJ2-5; clone size: -; V gene: TRBV4-1; CDR3 DNA: TGCGCCAGCAGCCTAGCGGGAGTAGAGGAGACCCAGTACTTC; CDR3 protein: CASSLAGVEETQYF
D gene: -; J gene: TRBJ2-1; clone size: -; V gene: TRBV7-9; CDR3 DNA: TGTGCCAGCAGCTTAACACAGGGGTCGAGCGGGAGTTACAATGAGCAGTTCTTC; CDR3 protein: CASSLTQGSSGSYNEQFF
D gene: -; J gene: TRBJ2-2; clone size: -; V gene: TRBV7-9; CDR3 DNA: TGTGCCAGCAGCCCGGGACTTAACACCGGGGAGCTGTTTTTT; CDR3 protein: CASSPGLNTGELFF
D gene: -; J gene: TRBJ1-1; clone size: once; V gene: TRBV15; CDR3 DNA: TGTGCCACCAGCAGATCTAAGACAGTCACTGAAGCTTTCTTT; CDR3 protein: CATSRSKTVTEAFF
D gene: TRBD1; J gene: TRBJ1-1; clone size: -; V gene: TRBV7-3; CDR3 DNA: TGTGCCAGCAGCCCACGGGGACAGGGGTTGACTGAAGCTTTCTTT; CDR3 protein: CASSPRGQGLTEAFF
D gene: -; J gene: TRBJ1-1; clone size: -; V gene: TRBV19; CDR3 DNA: TGTGCCAGTAGCCAACATGGGAACACTGAAGCTTTCTTT; CDR3 protein: CASSQHGNTEAFF
D gene: -; J gene: TRBJ2-1; clone size: few; V gene: TRBV4-1; CDR3 DNA: TGCGCCAGCAGCCAAGGCGGGGCCCCCAATGAGCAGTTCTTC; CDR3 protein: CASSQGGAPNEQFF
D gene: TRBD2; J gene: TRBJ2-7; clone size: -; V gene: TRBV25-1; CDR3 DNA: TGTGCCAGCAGTGCCCGGGGGGGGGCGGTATACGAGCAGTACTTC; CDR3 protein: CASSARGGAVYEQYF
D gene: -; J gene: TRBJ2-7; clone size: few; V gene: TRBV7-3; CDR3 DNA: TGTGCCAGCAGCTTCGGGCCGGACGGAAGCGGCTACGAGCAGTACTTC; CDR3 protein: CASSFGPDGSGYEQYF
D gene: -; J gene: TRBJ2-7; clone size: -; V gene: TRBV2; CDR3 DNA: TGTGCCAGCAGTGGACCGGGGGGACAGGACTTTCTGGTTTACGAGCAGTACTTC; CDR3 protein: CASSGPGGQDFLVYEQYF
D gene: -; J gene: TRBJ1-4; clone size: few; V gene: TRBV15; CDR3 DNA: TGTGCCACCAGCAGAGGAGGGGGGGAGGGTGAAAAACTGTTTTTT; CDR3 protein: CATSRGGGEGEKLFF
D gene: -; J gene: TRBJ2-7; clone size: -; V gene: TRBV11-2; CDR3 DNA: TGTGCCAGCAGCTTCCCGGGGTTCGACGAGCAGTACTTC; CDR3 protein: CASSFPGFDEQYF